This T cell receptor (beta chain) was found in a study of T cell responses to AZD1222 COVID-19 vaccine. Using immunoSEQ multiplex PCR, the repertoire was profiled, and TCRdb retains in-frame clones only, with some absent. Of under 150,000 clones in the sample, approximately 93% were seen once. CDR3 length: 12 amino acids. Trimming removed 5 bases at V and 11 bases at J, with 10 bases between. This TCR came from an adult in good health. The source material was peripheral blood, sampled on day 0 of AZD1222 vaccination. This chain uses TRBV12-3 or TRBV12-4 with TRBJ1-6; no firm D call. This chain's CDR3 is CASSPDGAPLHF. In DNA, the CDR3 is TGTGCCAGCAGTCCTGACGGAGCACCCCTCCACTTT.